This T cell receptor (beta chain) came from a study of cytomegalovirus exposure and HLA in healthy donors. Study results and caveats: The authors judged a highly shared variant cluster likely a sequencing artifact.

60 Vbeta and 13 Jbeta primers were used in PCR. Clones were sequenced by immunoSEQ multiplex PCR, and TCRdb holds only the in-frame ones, with some missing. This table has some 250,000 clones, roughly 82% appearing once. This clone turned up a few times. Its antigen is still unknown. Trimming at V came to 10 bases and at J to 7 bases, leaving 10 bases not matched to a gene. This CDR3 region has 14 residues. Germline V gene sequence: CDR1 MNHEY, CDR2 SMNVEV (reference sequence). The receptor was isolated from a woman aged 40 to 55 in good health and CMV-seropositive. The gene calls are TRBV27 and TRBJ2-1, with 10 bases fitting TRBD1. Sequenced input: PBMCs. CDR3 sequence reads: CATHGTGVANEQFF. In DNA form, the CDR3 reads TGTGCCACCCACGGGACAGGGGTTGCAAATGAGCAGTTCTTC.